This T cell receptor (beta chain) was recorded in a study of blood T cell repertoires in COVID-19. In the study overall: The United States, Italy and Spain were the sources of the acute and convalescent COVID-19 samples. T cells, B-cell-depleted T cells, or PBMCs supplied cDNA or gDNA.

Assay: immunoSEQ multiplex PCR; the TCRdb copy retains only in-frame clones and omits some. The table shows roughly 150,000 clones, with roughly three quarters occurring only once. This CDR3 spans 16 amino acids. V lost 4 bases, J lost 4 bases, and 6 bases stayed unmatched. The germline gives CDR1 SGHRS, CDR2 YFSETQ. Across about 22 US areas, participants ranged in age from about 18 to 90 years. Donors in Cohort 3 counted as recovered after two negative PCRs, clearance, or symptom resolution. The origin of this receptor is a woman in her 50s who had recovered from COVID-19. The rearrangement joins TRBV5-1 to TRBJ1-6; 9 positions agree with TRBD1. The sequenced material came from PBMCs or T cells enriched from blood (not recorded which). The CDR3 DNA follows: TGCGCCAGCAGCAAGGACAGGGGAGGGTATAATTCACCCCTCCACTTT. Amino acid sequence: CASSKDRGGYNSPLHF.